This T cell receptor (beta chain) came from a study of CD8+ T cells in alopecia areata. Study-wide context: Each of the treated patients was given oral tofacitinib, 5 to 10 mg twice daily, for moderate-to-severe alopecia areata.

The CDR3 is 15 residues long. The germline CDR1 and CDR2 sequences are MNHEY and SVGAGI. The J segment lost 8 bases and the V segment lost 4 bases, leaving 8 bases of the junction unmatched. As for this clone: Its antigen remains unidentified.

Broader study findings: In scalp samples, resident alphabeta T cells of normal skin are also sequenced.

Extracted RNA was reverse transcribed into cDNA, the sequencing template. Profiling relied on immunoSEQ multiplex PCR, and the TCRdb table lists in-frame clones only, not all of them. The sample includes 110,000 or so clones, less than 45% of them seen just once. The chain combines TRBV6-5 with TRBJ1-6; TRBD1 aligns across 7 bases. The sample was CD4+ T cells sorted from blood. The receptor's source is a human donor with alopecia areata. The chain's CDR3 is CASSSNPGGDSPLHF. CDR3 bases: TGTGCCAGCAGTTCAAATCCAGGGGGTGATTCACCCCTCCACTTT.